The next 5 T cell receptor beta chains were all read from a single sample in a study of shared clonotypes between healthy human individuals. Clones were sequenced by immunoSEQ multiplex PCR, and TCRdb holds only the in-frame ones, with some missing. In the table there are about 2.1 million clones, about 92% of which are singletons. Naive CD8 cells comprised CD45RO-negative, CCR7-positively selected cells, excluding terminally differentiated effector memory CD45RA+ cells. The sequenced material came from naive CD8+ T cells from PBMCs. The receptors come from a man younger than 30 in good health. Some clones in this sample may be carry-over from other donors' samples.

About this clone itself: Distinct nucleotide sequences in the sample also encode this CDR3. V usage is TRBV27 and J usage is TRBJ2-7; TRBD2 is a possible D gene (5 bases). In germline, CDR1 is MNHEY, CDR2 SMNVEV (reference sequence). Trimming took 2 bases from V and 6 from J, leaving 8 bases between them. The CDR3 extends over 12 amino acids. CDR3 amino acids: CASSLPRGEQYF. The CDR3 DNA sequence: TGTGCCAGCAGTTTACCACGGGGCGAGCAGTACTTC.

Regarding this clone: The same CDR3 arises from other DNA sequences in this sample as well. The chain carries TRBV27 and TRBJ1-2; the D is unclear. Trimming removed 0 bases at V and 4 bases at J, with 6 bases between. Germline V gene lookup returns CDR1 MNHEY and CDR2 SMNVEV (reference sequence). The CDR3 is 13 residues long. In DNA, the CDR3 is TGTGCCAGCAGTTTATCGCGGTCCTATGGCTACACCTTC. Protein sequence: CASSLSRSYGYTF.

This chain links TRBV27 with TRBJ1-1; no clear D. This CDR3 has 11 amino acids. The germline V gene encodes CDR1 MNHEY and CDR2 SMNVEV (reference sequence). V was cut by 8 bases and J by 4 bases, with 8 bases left in between. CDR3 in DNA: TGTGCCAGCGGTGAGGGCACTGAAGCTTTCTTT. Translating gives CASGEGTEAFF.

DNA for the CDR3: TGTGCCAGCAGTTTCGCGGCGGAACTACCCTCCTACAATGAGCAGTTCTTC. It yields the protein CASSFAAELPSYNEQFF. The genes are TRBV28 and TRBJ2-1; no reliable D call. The CDR3 has 17 residues. V dropped 3 bases and J dropped 0 bases, with 15 bases sitting between them. Per germline, CDR1 MDHEN and CDR2 SYDVKM.

This chain connects TRBV11-2 to TRBJ2-7; a possible D gene is TRBD2 (7 bases). Germline-derived CDR1 and CDR2 are SGHAT and FQNNGV. V was cut by 5 bases and J by 3 bases, with 17 bases left in between. There are 15 residues in the CDR3. The CDR3 loop is CASSRGASVHYEQYF. As DNA, the CDR3 is TGTGCCAGCAGCCGGGGGGCTAGCGTACACTACGAGCAGTACTTC.